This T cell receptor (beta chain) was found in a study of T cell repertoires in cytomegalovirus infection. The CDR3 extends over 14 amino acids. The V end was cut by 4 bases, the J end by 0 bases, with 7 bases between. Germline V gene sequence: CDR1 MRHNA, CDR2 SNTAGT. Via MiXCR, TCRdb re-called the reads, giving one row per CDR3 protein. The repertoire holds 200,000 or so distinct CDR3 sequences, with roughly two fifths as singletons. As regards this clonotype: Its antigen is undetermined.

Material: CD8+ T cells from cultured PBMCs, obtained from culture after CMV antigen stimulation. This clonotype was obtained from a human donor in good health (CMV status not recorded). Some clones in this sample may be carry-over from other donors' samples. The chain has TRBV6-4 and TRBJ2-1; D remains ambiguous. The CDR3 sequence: CASSVGGSYNEQFF. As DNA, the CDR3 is TGTGCCAGCAGTGTGGGCGGCTCCTACAATGAGCAGTTCTTC.